This TCR beta chain was obtained from a study of T cells in Graves' hyperthyroidism and ophthalmopathy (dated by TCRdb to about 2019). Looking at the study overall: Peripheral blood was collected at initial diagnosis, before any treatment. According to the paper, TCR Vbeta CDR3 sequencing was carried out on about 140 peripheral blood samples, which came from fewer than 50 ophthalmopathy, about 75 hyperthyroidism and about 17 progressor patients. In addition, the study compared T-cell repertoires in thyroid tissue and in blood from six Graves' hyperthyroidism patients. The 90 or so discovery patients were randomly split 7:3 into training and test sets. Prospective prediction of ophthalmopathy was tested in an independent validation cohort of fewer than 20 hyperthyroidism patients and 15 to 17 patients who later progressed to ophthalmopathy. Once sampling was done, hyperthyroidism patients were given methimazole at a starting dose of 30 mg daily, whereas ophthalmopathy patients were given high-dose intravenous methylprednisolone. To identify TCR V-J signatures that set the groups apart, the researchers used a discovery cohort of about a hundred patients, made up of approximately 43 with Graves' ophthalmopathy and 57 with stable Graves' hyperthyroidism.

This clonotype was observed many times. Its specific antigen is unknown. No much larger clone exists at a distance of one base, and base qualities are not known. Amplification of TCR beta CDR3 regions was carried out from RNA transcripts. The TCR CDR3 was subjected to a first round of RT-PCR using the HTBI primer set and the Qiagen OneStep RT-PCR kit. A second multiplex PCR round built the libraries, followed by size selection and purification. Sequencing of the libraries was done on an Illumina HiSeq2000 using paired-end 100 bp reads. The original pipeline was this. Raw data were processed with SOAPnuke, discarding reads with adapters, uncalled bases, mean Phred below 15, or no exact constant-primer or identifier match. High-quality paired reads were merged using COPE v1.2.5, and each unique nucleotide sequence was defined as a clonotype. MiTCR v1.1 was used to align the clonotypes against IMGT TRBV, TRBD and TRBJ reference segments. The analysis was restricted to V-J combinations with a frequency above 0.0001, which together covered over 99% of the repertoires. The TCS score was defined as the ratio of F50 (clonal expansion) to E x V (chaos), calculated using BLOSUM62-based TCRdist between CDR3 peptides within each V-J. Welch's t-statistics and random forest reduced 514 V-J features to 10 to 15, which were used in a naive Bayes classifier (R e1071). The similarity between thyroid and blood repertoires was quantified using the Morisita-Horn index. TCRdb reanalyzed the raw reads on its own, using fastp at Q25 for trimming and MiXCR for clone calling, and kept in-frame beta chains. Each entry is one CDR3 protein sequence, shown with its most common DNA and genes. The V and J calls were determined by TCRdb, not by the authors. Counted in this sample were 800,000 or so distinct CDR3 sequences; 38% of them appeared once. 7.5% to 9.5% of the sample is taken by the ten largest.

Stable Graves' hyperthyroidism was defined as the absence of progression to ophthalmopathy over 18 months of follow-up. Hyperthyroidism patients were aged 18 to 65 years and newly diagnosed, with disease duration of less than 2 months. The study excluded patients with uncontrolled infections, other autoimmune diseases, pregnancy or lactation. Diagnoses were established on the basis of clinical symptoms, serum thyroxine and TRAb, thyroid ultrasound, and orbital computed tomography. Ficoll-Paque density gradient centrifugation was used to isolate PBMCs from 9.5 to 10 ml of fresh peripheral blood. Total RNA was extracted using Trizol reagent, and RNA quality was assessed on an Agilent 2100 Bioanalyzer. Study-level results and caveats: In validation, progression to ophthalmopathy was predicted by the model with roughly 69% sensitivity and nearly 75% specificity, a median of around 5.9 months before onset. A 13 V-J signature model separated ophthalmopathy from stable hyperthyroidism, with approximately 86% sensitivity and 81% to 83% specificity in cross-validation and 80%/75% in testing. Most expanded thyroid clonotypes (frequency above 0.001) were also detected in blood, a finding suggesting that blood repertoires may reflect thyroid immune responses. No statistical method was used to set the sample size in advance, and investigators knew the group allocation.

The germline V and J ends show losses of 2 bases and 0 bases respectively, and no gene match explains 5 bases of the junction. CDR1 is given as ENHRY and CDR2 as SYGVKD, both from the germline V gene. The cysteine opens and the phenylalanine closes a CDR3 of 17 amino acids. Solely the CDR3 DNA is kept, with 51 bases framed from the first base. The sample taken for sequencing was blood. This receptor was obtained from a man younger than 35 with Graves' hyperthyroidism. The chain uses TRBV10-3 and TRBJ1-4, and 8 junction bases match TRBD1. The encoded CDR3 is CAISEGGQVATNEKLFF. The DNA is TGTGCCATCAGTGAGGGGGGACAGGTTGCAACTAATGAAAAACTGTTTTTT.